The 9 T cell receptor beta chains below come from one sample, sequenced in a study of T cells after yellow fever vaccination. TCRdb ran MiXCR on the 5' RACE reads and lists one entry per CDR3 protein. The table has a few hundred thousand distinct CDR3 sequences, over 10% seen once. The source was CD4+ T cells sorted from PBMCs, collected 45 days after the yellow fever booster vaccination. The receptors shown here come from a man aged 30 to 45 who received the YFV17D yellow fever vaccine.

The table lists this clonotype with a few counts. The CDR3 reads CSAARGETRGDIQYF. The CDR3 DNA reads TGCAGTGCCGCCCGGGGGGAGACTAGGGGGGACATTCAGTACTTC. The chain combines TRBV20-1 with TRBJ2-4, with D possibly being TRBD2 (7 bases). From germline, CDR1 is DFQATT and CDR2 SNEGSKA (reference sequence). This CDR3 comprises 15 residues. The V and J ends lost 6 bases and 8 bases respectively, with 23 bases between them.

V is TRBV7-9 and J is TRBJ2-5; D gene ambiguous. This CDR3 has 14 residues. Germline lookup yields CDR1 SEHNR and CDR2 FQNEAQ (reference sequence). V was shortened by 5 bases and J by 0 bases, with 10 bases between the two germline ends. CDR3 DNA: TGTGCCAGCAGCAGACTCGTAAACCAAGAGACCCAGTACTTC. It specifies CASSRLVNQETQYF.

There are a few counts of this clonotype. The genes are TRBV11-2 and TRBJ2-1; TRBD2 matches at 10 bases. This CDR3 contains 14 residues. Trimming at V came to 3 bases and at J to 7 bases, leaving 3 bases not matched to a gene. The germline V gene encodes CDR1 SGHAT and CDR2 FQNNGV. Here the CDR3 reads CASSFEREGNEQFF. The CDR3 DNA reads TGTGCCAGCAGCTTCGAGCGGGAGGGGAATGAGCAGTTCTTC. Together with reference TRBV11-2 and TRBJ2-1, the CDR3 gives the full variable domain: EAGVAQSPRYKIIEKRQSVAFWCNPISGHATLYWYQQILGQGPKLLIQFQNNGVVDDSQLPKDRFSAERLKGVDSTLKIQPAKLEDSAVYLCASSFEREGNEQFFGPGTRLTVL.

A few counts support this clonotype. This chain connects TRBV5-1 to TRBJ1-2; no reliable D call. This CDR3 comprises 14 residues. From germline, CDR1 is SGHRS and CDR2 YFSETQ. V dropped 4 bases and J dropped 4 bases, with 14 bases sitting between them. This CDR3 reads CASSPDPVGYGYTF. The DNA for the CDR3 is TGCGCCAGCAGCCCGGATCCAGTTGGCTATGGCTACACCTTC.

The chain recombines TRBV28 with TRBJ2-1, with D tentatively TRBD2 (6 bases). Germline V lookup: CDR1 MDHEN, CDR2 SYDVKM. The CDR3 runs to 15 residues. The V end lost 8 bases, the J end lost 0 bases, and 14 bases lay between the germline ends. The CDR3 protein is CASHLGSTSYNEQFF. CDR3 sequence (DNA): TGTGCCAGCCACCTCGGGAGTACCTCCTACAATGAGCAGTTCTTC.

In its sample, this clonotype was seen a few times. The chain joins TRBV12-3 or TRBV12-4 to TRBJ2-5; D unclear. Trimming took 1 base from V and 4 from J, leaving 10 bases between them. The CDR3 covers 14 residues. The CDR3 bases are TGTGCCAGCAGTTTAGGAAGGGTGAGAGAGACCCAGTACTTC. Translation: CASSLGRVRETQYF.

This clonotype was recorded at least ten times. This chain joins TRBV7-6 and TRBJ2-1; 15 bases are shared with TRBD2. V dropped 5 bases and J dropped 5; count of bases not matched to a gene: 7. Germline CDR1 and CDR2: SGHVS and FNYEAQ. This CDR3 spans 17 amino acids. Written as DNA, the CDR3 is TGTGCCAGCAGCGTTGGACTAGCGGGAGGGCCCCACAATGAGCAGTTCTTC. It specifies CASSVGLAGGPHNEQFF.

The CDR3 nucleotides are TGTGCCAGCTCACGGGGACTGAGCAGCAATCAGCCCCAGCATTTT. Its protein is CASSRGLSSNQPQHF. The chain joins TRBV18 to TRBJ1-5, with D possibly being TRBD1 (5 bases). Germline values: CDR1 KGHSH, CDR2 LQKENI. V was trimmed by 4 bases and J by 1 base, leaving 11 bases between them. The CDR3 runs to 15 residues.

Many counts were recorded for this clonotype. V gene TRBV20-1 combines with J gene TRBJ2-1; the D gene could be TRBD1 or TRBD2 (6 bases each). Trimming stripped 2 bases from V and 6 bases from J, with 20 bases between. The germline V gene has CDR1 DFQATT and CDR2 SNEGSKA (reference sequence). The CDR3 has 16 residues. The CDR3 DNA is TGCAGTGCTAGAAGGTCGCCCGCGGGACAAGCCAATGAGCAGTTCTTC. Its protein is CSARRSPAGQANEQFF.